This entry concerns a single TCR beta chain. Germline assignment: CDR1 SGHRS and CDR2 YFSETQ. The CDR3 is 16 residues long. V lost 0 bases and J lost 3; bases outside the gene matches: 6. TCRdb's copy holds only in-frame clones and misses some; the assay was immunoSEQ multiplex PCR. The repertoire consists of approximately 44,000 clones, with more than 85% occurring once and the leading ten covering about 0.48%. This entry comes from a study of T cell changes during pregnancy in multiple sclerosis. This chain links TRBV5-1 with TRBJ2-3; 8 bases align to TRBD1. Sequencing was performed on CD4+ T cells from peripheral blood mononuclear cells, taken in the second trimester of pregnancy. The sequence came from a female donor in good health, enrolled as a control in a pregnancy study. For the CDR3, the DNA is TGCGCCAGCAGCTTGGCAGACAGGGGCCAAACAGATACGCAGTATTTT. Translating it yields CASSLADRGQTDTQYF.